Here is one TCR beta chain with its context. V lost 4 bases and J lost 7; bases outside the gene matches: 5. The CDR3 consists of 13 residues. In germline, CDR1 is SSHAT, CDR2 FNYEAQ (reference sequence). How the authors handled the data: By means of reference gene primer amplification, nucleated cell counts were estimated. Produced via immunoSEQ multiplex PCR; TCRdb's table is partial and in-frame only. That table furnishes V, J and clone size, whereas the DNA furnished D and trimming. The sample has 100,000 to 150,000 clones; 85% to 90% are singletons. This record comes from a study of blood T cell repertoires in COVID-19. Study in general: The cDNA or gDNA used as material had been derived from T cells, B-cell-depleted T cells, or PBMCs.

The specimen was peripheral blood. This chain connects TRBV7-7 to TRBJ2-7; 9 positions match TRBD1. This TCR came from a man between 50 and 59 years old with active or convalescent COVID-19. The DNA for the CDR3 is TGTGCCAGCAGCTCCGGACAGGGGCGAGAGCAGTACTTC. Residues: CASSSGQGREQYF.